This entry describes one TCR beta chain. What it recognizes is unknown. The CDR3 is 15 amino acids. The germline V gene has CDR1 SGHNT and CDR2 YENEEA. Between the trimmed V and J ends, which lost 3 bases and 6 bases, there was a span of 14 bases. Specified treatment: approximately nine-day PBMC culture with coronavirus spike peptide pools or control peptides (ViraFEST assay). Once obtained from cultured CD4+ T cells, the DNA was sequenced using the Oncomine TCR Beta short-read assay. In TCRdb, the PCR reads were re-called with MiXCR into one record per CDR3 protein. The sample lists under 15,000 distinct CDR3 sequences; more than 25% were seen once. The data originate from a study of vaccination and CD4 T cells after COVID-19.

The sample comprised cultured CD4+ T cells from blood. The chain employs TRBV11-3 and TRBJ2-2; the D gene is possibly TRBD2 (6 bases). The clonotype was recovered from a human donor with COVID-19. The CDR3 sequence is CASSFGGNGAGELFF. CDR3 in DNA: TGTGCCAGCAGCTTTGGAGGGAATGGTGCCGGGGAGCTGTTTTTT.